The rows below give T cell receptor beta chains drawn from one sample of a study of cytomegalovirus exposure and HLA in healthy donors. Some clones are missing from TCRdb's copy, which holds only in-frame ones; the method was immunoSEQ multiplex PCR. The data contain roughly 230,000 clones, less than 95% of them singletons. Sequencing was performed on PBMCs. All receptors derive from a woman in her thirties in good health and CMV-seronegative. CDR3s leave out the opening cysteine and the closing phenylalanine or tryptophan. Each record gives: V gene, CDR3 protein.

V: TRBV7-9
CDR3: ASSLWASGTSYEQY

V: TRBV6-5
CDR3: ASSYSVGSYTEAF

V: TRBV13
CDR3: ASSSPGDRGLRVDEQF

V: TRBV15
CDR3: ATSTLRLGGDYGYT

V: TRBV28
CDR3: ASSGIQYEQY

V: TRBV28
CDR3: ASSTLPGQGYEQY

V: TRBV5-3
CDR3: ARSWRLTSEQSYEQY

V: TRBV7-6
CDR3: ASSLDMVQPQH

V: TRBV28
CDR3: ASSLNPGDTDTQY

V: TRBV7-3
CDR3: ASSLAMGRSMNTEAF

V: TRBV4-1
CDR3: ASQKGLATDTQY

V: TRBV18
CDR3: ASSLRDRASYEQY

V: TRBV27
CDR3: ASSPERGPNQPQH

V: TRBV4-3
CDR3: ASSRRENTGELF

V: TRBV27
CDR3: ASSFGTGRTQY

V: TRBV29-1
CDR3: SVRTGTSGTYEQY

V: TRBV28
CDR3: ASSLGGRAHSNQPQH

V: TRBV27
CDR3: ASRPGLAGTATREQY

V: TRBV15
CDR3: ATSRDRGGTDTQY

V: TRBV19
CDR3: ASAGVWYNEQF

V: TRBV28
CDR3: ASSFRPLIAGTYEQY

V: TRBV30
CDR3: AWGPGPPRHNQPQH

V: TRBV28
CDR3: ASSPTLSPYEQY

V: TRBV7-6
CDR3: ASSLNQGSTNEKLF

V: TRBV5-1
CDR3: ASSLTGGRTTDTQY

V: TRBV28
CDR3: ASSLWRTGTYEQY

V: TRBV28
CDR3: ASSSYIGTPSNQPQH

V: TRBV6-1
CDR3: ASSEDIGHTLAYEQY

V: TRBV29-1
CDR3: SAAGGGGMETQY

V: TRBV11-2
CDR3: ASSTGQGLLTEAF

V: TRBV5-1
CDR3: ASSLDQSTDTQY

V: TRBV28
CDR3: ASSLGGFAPDTQY

V: TRBV6-1
CDR3: ASRKETGDGYT

V: TRBV6-5
CDR3: ASSYGTGNPDTQY

V: TRBV11-2
CDR3: ASNLGREGETQY

V: TRBV13
CDR3: ASPHPGGNTDTQY

V: TRBV25-1
CDR3: ASSGPGGRAKDTQY

V: TRBV7-8
CDR3: ASSLTVQVNTEAF

V: TRBV27
CDR3: ASSLQGYTEQF

V: TRBV7-7
CDR3: ASSLRTGVRSPKNIQY

V: TRBV14
CDR3: ASSPSWTAYQETQY

V: TRBV14
CDR3: ASSQYSGGAYEQY

V: TRBV9
CDR3: ASSETGTTYEQY

V: TRBV9
CDR3: ASSAGLAGKETQY

V: TRBV28
CDR3: ASRVGIQGDEQF

V: TRBV28
CDR3: ASSLGPYSNQPQH

V: TRBV7-6
CDR3: ASSFGAEGYT

V: TRBV5-1
CDR3: ASSPGQGGTFDTQY

V: TRBV4-3
CDR3: ASSPGTDYNEQF

V: TRBV28
CDR3: ASSPPGLAGTDYEQY

V: TRBV27
CDR3: ASSSRLAGHEQY

V: TRBV27
CDR3: ASSPGTLTYEQY

V: TRBV4-2
CDR3: ASSSRDRGHEQY

V: TRBV16
CDR3: ASSPSRGSGANVLT

V: TRBV6-4
CDR3: ASSPLAGGETGELF

V: TRBV7-8
CDR3: ASSLGVLGAPQETQY

V: TRBV7-2
CDR3: ASSLAWAGKSFDNEQF

V: TRBV6-6
CDR3: ASSNVAAYNEQF

V: TRBV5-4
CDR3: ASSLIEAAGEDTQY